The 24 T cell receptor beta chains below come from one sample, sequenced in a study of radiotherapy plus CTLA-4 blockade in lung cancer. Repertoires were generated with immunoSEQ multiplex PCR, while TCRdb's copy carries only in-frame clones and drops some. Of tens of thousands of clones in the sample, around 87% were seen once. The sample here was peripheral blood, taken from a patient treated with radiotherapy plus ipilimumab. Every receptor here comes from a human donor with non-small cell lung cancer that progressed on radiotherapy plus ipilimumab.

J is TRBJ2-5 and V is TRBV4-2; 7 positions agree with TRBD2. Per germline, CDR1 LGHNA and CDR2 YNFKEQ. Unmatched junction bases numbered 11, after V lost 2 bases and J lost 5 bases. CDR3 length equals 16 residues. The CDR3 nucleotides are TGTGCCAGCAGCCAAATGAGCGGGGCCGGCGGGGAGACCCAGTACTTC. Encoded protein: CASSQMSGAGGETQYF.

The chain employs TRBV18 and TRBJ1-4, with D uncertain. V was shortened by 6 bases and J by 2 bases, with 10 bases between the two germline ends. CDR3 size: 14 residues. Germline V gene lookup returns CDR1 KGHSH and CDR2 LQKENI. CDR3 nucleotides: TGTGCCAGCTCTCCCAGCCAGACTAATGAAAAACTGTTTTTT. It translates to CASSPSQTNEKLFF.

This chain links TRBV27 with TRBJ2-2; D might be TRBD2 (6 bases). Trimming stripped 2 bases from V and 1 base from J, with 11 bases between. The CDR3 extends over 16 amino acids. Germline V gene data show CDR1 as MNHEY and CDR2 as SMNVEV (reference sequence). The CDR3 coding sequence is TGTGCCAGCAGTTTAATACCTAGCGAGAACACCGGGGAGCTGTTTTTT. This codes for CASSLIPSENTGELFF.

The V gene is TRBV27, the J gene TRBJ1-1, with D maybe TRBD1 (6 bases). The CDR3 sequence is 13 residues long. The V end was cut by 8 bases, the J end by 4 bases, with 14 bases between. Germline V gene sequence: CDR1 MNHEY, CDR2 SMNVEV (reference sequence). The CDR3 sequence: CASGRGGVTEAFF. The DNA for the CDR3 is TGTGCCAGCGGGCGTGGGGGCGTCACTGAAGCTTTCTTT.

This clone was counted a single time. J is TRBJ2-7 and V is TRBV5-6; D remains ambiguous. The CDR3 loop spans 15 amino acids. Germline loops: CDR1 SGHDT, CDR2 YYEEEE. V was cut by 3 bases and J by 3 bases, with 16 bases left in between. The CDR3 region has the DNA TGTGCCAGCAGCTCCTCGGACGGAGCTTTCTACGAGCAGTACTTC. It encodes CASSSSDGAFYEQYF.

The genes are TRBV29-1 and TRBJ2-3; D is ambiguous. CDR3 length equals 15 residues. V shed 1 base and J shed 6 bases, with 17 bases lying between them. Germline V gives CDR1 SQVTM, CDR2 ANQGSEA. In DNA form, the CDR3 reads TGCAGCGTTGAAGGCCAGGCGTACCCCAGGGATACGCAGTATTTT. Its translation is CSVEGQAYPRDTQYF.

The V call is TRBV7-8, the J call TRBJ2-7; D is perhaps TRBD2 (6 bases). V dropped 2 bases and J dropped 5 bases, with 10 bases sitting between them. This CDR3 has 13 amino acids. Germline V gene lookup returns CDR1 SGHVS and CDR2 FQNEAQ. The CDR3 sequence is CASSLSGGNEQYV. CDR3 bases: TGTGCCAGCAGCTTATCTGGGGGGAACGAGCAGTACGTC.

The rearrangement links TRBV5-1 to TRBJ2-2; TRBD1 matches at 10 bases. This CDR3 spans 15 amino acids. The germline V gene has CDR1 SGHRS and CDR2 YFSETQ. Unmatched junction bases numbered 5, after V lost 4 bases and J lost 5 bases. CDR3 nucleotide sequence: TGCGCCAGCAGCCAGACAGGGGGCGAAACCGGGGAGCTGTTTTTT. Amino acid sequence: CASSQTGGETGELFF.

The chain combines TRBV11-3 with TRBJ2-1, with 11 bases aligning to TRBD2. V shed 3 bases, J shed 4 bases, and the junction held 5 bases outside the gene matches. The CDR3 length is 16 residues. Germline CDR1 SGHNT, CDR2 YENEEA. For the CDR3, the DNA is TGTGCCAGCAGCTTTGAGGGGACTAGCGGTTACAATGAGCAGTTCTTC. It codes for CASSFEGTSGYNEQFF.

The CDR3 nucleotides are TGTGCCAGCAGTGAAGGTCCGGGACCGCTCTACGAGCAGTACTTC. Its protein is CASSEGPGPLYEQYF. The chain links TRBV6-1 to TRBJ2-7; D tentatively fits TRBD1 or TRBD2 (5 bases each). This CDR3 spans 15 amino acids. V lost 1 base to trimming and J lost 3 bases, with 13 bases between them. The V gene's germline CDR1 is MNHNS and CDR2 SASEGT.

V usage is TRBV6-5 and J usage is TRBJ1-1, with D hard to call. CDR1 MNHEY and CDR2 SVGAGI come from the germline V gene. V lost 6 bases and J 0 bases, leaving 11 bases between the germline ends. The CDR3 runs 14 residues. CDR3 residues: CASSTRVMNTEAFF. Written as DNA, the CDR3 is TGTGCCAGCAGCACACGAGTGATGAACACTGAAGCTTTCTTT.

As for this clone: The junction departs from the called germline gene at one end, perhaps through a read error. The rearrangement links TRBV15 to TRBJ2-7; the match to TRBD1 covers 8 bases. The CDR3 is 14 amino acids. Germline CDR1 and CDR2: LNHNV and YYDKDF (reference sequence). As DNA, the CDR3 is TGTGCCACCAGCGGAGACAGGGGATCCTACGAGCAGTACTTC. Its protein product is CATSGDRGSYEQYF.

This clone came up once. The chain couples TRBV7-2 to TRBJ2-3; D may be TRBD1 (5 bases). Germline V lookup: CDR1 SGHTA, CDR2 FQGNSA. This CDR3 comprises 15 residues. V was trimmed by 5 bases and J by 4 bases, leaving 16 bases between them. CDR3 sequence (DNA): TGTGCCAGCAGCACCGGTATGGGGCGCGCAGATACGCAGTATTTT. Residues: CASSTGMGRADTQYF. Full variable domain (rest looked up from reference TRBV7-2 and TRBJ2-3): GAGVSQSPSNKVTEKGKDVELRCDPISGHTALYWYRQSLGQGLEFLIYFQGNSAPDKSGLPSDRFSAERTGGSVSTLTIQRTQQEDSAVYLCASSTGMGRADTQYFGPGTRLTVL.

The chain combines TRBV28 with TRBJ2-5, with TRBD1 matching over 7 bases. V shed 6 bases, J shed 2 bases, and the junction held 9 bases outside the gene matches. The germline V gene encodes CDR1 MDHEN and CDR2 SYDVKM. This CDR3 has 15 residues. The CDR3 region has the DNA TGTGCCAGCAGCAGTAGGCCGGGACAGCAAGAGACCCAGTACTTC. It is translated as CASSSRPGQQETQYF. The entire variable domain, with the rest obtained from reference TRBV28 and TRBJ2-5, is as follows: DVKVTQSSRYLVKRTGEKVFLECVQDMDHENMFWYRQDPGLGLRLIYFSYDVKMKEKGDIPEGYSVSREKKERFSLILESASTNQTSMYLCASSSRPGQQETQYFGPGTRLLVL.

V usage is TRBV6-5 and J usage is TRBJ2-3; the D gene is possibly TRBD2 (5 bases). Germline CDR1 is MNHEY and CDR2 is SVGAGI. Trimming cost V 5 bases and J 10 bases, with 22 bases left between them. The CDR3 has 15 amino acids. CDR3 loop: CASSPGGRPVNPQYF. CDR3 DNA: TGTGCCAGCAGTCCAGGTGGGAGACCGGTTAACCCGCAGTATTTT.

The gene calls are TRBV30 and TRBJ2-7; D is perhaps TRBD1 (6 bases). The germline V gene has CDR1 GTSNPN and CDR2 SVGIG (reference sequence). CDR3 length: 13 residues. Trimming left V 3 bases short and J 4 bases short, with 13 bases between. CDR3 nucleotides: TGTGCCTGGAGCAGGGGAGAAGGATACGAGCAGTACTTC. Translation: CAWSRGEGYEQYF. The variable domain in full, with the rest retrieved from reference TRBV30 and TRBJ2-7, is SQTIHQWPATLVQPVGSPLSLECTVEGTSNPNLYWYRQAAGRGLQLLFYSVGIGQISSEVPQNLSASRPQDRQFILSSKKLLLSDSGFYLCAWSRGEGYEQYFGPGTRLTVT.

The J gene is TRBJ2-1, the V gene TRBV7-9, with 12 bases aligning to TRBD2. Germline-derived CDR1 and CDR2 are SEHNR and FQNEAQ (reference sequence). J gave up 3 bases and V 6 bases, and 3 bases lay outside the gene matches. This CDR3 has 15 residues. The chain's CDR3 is CASRPTSGSYNEQFF. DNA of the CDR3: TGTGCCAGCAGGCCGACTAGCGGGAGCTACAATGAGCAGTTCTTC.

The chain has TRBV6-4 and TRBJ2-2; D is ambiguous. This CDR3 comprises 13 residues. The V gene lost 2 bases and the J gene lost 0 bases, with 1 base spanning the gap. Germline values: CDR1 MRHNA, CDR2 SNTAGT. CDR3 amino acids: CASSDTNTGELFF. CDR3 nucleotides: TGTGCCAGCAGTGACACGAACACCGGGGAGCTGTTTTTT.

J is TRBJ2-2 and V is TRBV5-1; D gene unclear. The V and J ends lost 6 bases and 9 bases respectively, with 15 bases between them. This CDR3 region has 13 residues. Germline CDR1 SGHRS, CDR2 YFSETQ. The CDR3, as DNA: TGCGCCAGCACCACGGACGGTGCCCGGGAGCTGTTTTTT. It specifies CASTTDGARELFF.

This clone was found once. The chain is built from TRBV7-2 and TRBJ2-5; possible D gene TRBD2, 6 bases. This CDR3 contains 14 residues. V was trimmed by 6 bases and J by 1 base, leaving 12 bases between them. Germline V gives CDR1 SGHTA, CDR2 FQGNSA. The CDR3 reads CASRGTVLQETQYF. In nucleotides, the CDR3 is TGTGCCAGCAGAGGGACTGTCCTCCAAGAGACCCAGTACTTC. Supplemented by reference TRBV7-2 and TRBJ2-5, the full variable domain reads GAGVSQSPSNKVTEKGKDVELRCDPISGHTALYWYRQSLGQGLEFLIYFQGNSAPDKSGLPSDRFSAERTGGSVSTLTIQRTQQEDSAVYLCASRGTVLQETQYFGPGTRLLVL.

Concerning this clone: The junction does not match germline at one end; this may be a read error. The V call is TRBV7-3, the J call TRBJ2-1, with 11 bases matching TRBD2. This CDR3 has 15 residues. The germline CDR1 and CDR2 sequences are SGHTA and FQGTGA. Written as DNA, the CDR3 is TGTGCCAGCAGCCTAACTAGCGGGAGTTGGAATGAGCAGTTCTTC. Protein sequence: CASSLTSGSWNEQFF. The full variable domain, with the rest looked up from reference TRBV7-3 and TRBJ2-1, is GAGVSQTPSNKVTEKGKYVELRCDPISGHTALYWYRQSLGQGPEFLIYFQGTGAADDSGLPNDRFFAVRPEGSVSTLKIQRTERGDSAVYLCASSLTSGSWNEQFFGPGTRLTVL.

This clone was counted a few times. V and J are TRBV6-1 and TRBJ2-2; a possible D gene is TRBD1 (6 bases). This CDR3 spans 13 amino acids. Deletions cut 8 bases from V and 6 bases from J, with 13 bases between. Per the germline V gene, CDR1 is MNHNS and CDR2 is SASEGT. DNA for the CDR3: TGTGCCAGCGAGGGGGTGGCCGCCGGGGAGCTGTTTTTT. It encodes CASEGVAAGELFF.

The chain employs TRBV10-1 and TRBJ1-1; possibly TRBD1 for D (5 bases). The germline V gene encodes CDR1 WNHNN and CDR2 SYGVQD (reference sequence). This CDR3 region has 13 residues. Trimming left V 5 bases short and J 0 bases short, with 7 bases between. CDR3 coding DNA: TGCGCCAGCAGTAAGACAGTGAACACTGAAGCTTTCTTT. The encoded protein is CASSKTVNTEAFF.

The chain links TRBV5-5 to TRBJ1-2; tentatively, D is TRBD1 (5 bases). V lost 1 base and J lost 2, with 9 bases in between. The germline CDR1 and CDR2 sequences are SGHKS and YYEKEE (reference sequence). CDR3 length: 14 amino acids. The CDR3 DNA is TGTGCCAGCAGCTTGTCCCCAGGGAACTATGGCTACACCTTC. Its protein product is CASSLSPGNYGYTF.